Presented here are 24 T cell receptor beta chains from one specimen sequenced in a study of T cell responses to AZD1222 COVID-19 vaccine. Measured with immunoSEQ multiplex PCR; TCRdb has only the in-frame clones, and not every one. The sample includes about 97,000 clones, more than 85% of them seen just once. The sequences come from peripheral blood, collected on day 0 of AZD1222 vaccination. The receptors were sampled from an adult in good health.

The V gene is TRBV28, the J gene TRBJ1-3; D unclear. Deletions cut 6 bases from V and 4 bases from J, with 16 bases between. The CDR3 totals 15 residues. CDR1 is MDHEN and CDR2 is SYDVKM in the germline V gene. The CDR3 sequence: CASSPRVGSGNTIYF. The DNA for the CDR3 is TGTGCCAGCAGCCCTCGGGTGGGGTCGGGAAACACCATATATTTT. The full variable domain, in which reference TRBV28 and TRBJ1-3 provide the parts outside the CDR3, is DVKVTQSSRYLVKRTGEKVFLECVQDMDHENMFWYRQDPGLGLRLIYFSYDVKMKEKGDIPEGYSVSREKKERFSLILESASTNQTSMYLCASSPRVGSGNTIYFGEGSWLTVV.

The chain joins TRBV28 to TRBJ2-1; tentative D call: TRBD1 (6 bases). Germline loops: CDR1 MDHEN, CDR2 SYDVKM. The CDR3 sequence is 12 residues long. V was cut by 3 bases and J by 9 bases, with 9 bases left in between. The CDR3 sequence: CASSFQGLEQFF. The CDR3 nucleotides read TGTGCCAGCAGTTTCCAGGGGCTTGAGCAGTTCTTC.

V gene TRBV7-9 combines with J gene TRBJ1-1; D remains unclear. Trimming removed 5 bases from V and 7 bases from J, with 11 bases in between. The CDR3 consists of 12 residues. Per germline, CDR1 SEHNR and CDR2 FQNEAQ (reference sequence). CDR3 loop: CASSLRVGEAFF. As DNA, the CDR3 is TGTGCCAGCAGCCTCCGGGTCGGTGAAGCTTTCTTT.

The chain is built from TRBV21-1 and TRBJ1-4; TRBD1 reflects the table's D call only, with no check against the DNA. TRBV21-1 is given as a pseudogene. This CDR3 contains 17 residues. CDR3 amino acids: CASSTPGGRGTYEKLFF. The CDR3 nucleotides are TGTGCCAGCAGCACCCCCGGGGGCAGGGGGACATATGAAAAACTGTTTTTT.

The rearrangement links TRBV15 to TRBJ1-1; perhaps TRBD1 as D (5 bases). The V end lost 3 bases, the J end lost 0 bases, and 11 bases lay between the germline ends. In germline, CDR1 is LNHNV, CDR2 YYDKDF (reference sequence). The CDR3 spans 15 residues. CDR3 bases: TGTGCCACCAGCAGGCGTGGACAAATGAACACTGAAGCTTTCTTT. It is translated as CATSRRGQMNTEAFF.

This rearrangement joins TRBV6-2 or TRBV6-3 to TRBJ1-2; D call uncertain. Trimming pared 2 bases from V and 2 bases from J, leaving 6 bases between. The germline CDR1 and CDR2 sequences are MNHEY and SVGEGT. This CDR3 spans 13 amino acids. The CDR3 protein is CASSYGFNYGYTF. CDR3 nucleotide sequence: TGTGCCAGCAGTTACGGGTTCAACTATGGCTACACCTTC.

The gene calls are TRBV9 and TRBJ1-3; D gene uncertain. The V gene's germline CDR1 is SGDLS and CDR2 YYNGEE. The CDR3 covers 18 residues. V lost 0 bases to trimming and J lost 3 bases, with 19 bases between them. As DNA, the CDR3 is TGTGCCAGCAGCGTAGATAGTGGCTGGGGATTGGGTGGAAACACCATATATTTT. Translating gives CASSVDSGWGLGGNTIYF.

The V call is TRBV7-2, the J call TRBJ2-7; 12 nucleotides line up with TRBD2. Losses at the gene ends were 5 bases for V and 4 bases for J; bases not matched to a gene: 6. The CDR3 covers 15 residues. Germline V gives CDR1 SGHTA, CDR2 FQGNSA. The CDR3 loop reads CASSLTSGRPYEQYF. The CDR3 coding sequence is TGTGCCAGCAGCCTCACTAGCGGGAGGCCGTACGAGCAGTACTTC.

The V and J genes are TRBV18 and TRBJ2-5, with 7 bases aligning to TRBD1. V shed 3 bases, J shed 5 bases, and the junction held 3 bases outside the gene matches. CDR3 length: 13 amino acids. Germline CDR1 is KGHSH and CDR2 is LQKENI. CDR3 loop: CASSPGQEETQYF. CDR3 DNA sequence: TGTGCCAGCTCACCCGGACAGGAGGAGACCCAGTACTTC.

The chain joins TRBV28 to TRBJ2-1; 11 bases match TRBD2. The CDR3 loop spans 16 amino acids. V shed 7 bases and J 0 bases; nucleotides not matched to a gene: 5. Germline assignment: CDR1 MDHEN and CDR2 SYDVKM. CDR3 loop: CASIPGLADSYNEQFF. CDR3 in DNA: TGTGCCAGCATCCCGGGACTAGCGGACTCCTACAATGAGCAGTTCTTC.

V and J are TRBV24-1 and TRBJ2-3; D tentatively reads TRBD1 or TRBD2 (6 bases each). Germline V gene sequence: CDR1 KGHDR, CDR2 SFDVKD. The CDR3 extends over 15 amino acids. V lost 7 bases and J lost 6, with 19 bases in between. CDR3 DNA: TGTGCCACCAGCCCTGGGGGGACAACCAAGGATACGCAGTATTTT. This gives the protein CATSPGGTTKDTQYF.

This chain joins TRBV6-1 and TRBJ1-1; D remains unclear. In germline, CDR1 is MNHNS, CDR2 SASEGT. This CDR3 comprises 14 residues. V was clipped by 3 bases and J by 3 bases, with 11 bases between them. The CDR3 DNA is TGTGCCAGCAGTGAGGTGGAGGGATACACTGAAGCTTTCTTT. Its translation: CASSEVEGYTEAFF.

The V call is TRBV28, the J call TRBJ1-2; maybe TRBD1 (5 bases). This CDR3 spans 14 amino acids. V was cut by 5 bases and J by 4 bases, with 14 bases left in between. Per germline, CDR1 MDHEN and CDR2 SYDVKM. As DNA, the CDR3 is TGTGCCAGCAGTCAACCTCAAGGGGTCTATGGCTACACCTTC. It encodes CASSQPQGVYGYTF.

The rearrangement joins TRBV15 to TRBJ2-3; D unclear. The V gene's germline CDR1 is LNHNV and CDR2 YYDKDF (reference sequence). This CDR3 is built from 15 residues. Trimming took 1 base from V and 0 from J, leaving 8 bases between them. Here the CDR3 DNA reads TGTGCCACCAGCAGAGGAATAAGAAGCACAGATACGCAGTATTTT. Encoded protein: CATSRGIRSTDTQYF.

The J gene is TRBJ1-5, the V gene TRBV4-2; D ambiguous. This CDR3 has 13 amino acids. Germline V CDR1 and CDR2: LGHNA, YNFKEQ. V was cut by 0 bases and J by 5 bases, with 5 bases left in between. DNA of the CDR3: TGTGCCAGCAGCCAAGATGGGGATCAGCCCCAGCATTTT. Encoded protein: CASSQDGDQPQHF.

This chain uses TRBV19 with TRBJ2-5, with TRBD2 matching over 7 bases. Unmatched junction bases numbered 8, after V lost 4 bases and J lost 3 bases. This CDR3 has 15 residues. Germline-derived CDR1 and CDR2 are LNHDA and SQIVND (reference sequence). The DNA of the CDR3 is TGTGCCAGTAGTAATAGGGGAGGGATCGAAGAGACCCAGTACTTC. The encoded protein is CASSNRGGIEETQYF.

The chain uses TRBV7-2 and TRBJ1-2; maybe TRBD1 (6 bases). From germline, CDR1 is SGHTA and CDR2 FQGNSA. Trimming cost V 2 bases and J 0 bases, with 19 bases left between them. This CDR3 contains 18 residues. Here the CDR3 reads CASSLMVGGTEANYGYTF. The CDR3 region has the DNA TGTGCCAGCAGCTTAATGGTGGGGGGCACCGAAGCTAACTATGGCTACACCTTC.

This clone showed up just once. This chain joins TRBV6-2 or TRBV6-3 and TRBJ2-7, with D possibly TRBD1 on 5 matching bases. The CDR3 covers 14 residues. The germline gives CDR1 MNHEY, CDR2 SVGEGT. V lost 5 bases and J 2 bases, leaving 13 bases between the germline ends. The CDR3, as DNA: TGTGCCAGCAGTCGTAAATTAGGGGCCTACGAGCAGTACTTC. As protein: CASSRKLGAYEQYF.

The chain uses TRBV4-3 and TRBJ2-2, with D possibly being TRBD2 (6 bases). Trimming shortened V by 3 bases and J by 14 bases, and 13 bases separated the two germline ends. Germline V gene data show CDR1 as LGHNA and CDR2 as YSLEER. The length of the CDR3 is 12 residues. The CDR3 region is CASSHETSRLFF. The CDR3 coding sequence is TGCGCCAGCAGCCATGAGACTAGTCGACTGTTTTTT.

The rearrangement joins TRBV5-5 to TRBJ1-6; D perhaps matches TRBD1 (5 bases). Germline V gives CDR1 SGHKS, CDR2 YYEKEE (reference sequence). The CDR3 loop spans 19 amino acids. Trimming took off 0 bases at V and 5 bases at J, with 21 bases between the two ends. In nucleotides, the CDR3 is TGTGCCAGCAGCTTGGCCTACGGCAGGAGGGGAGGGAATAATTCACCCCTCCACTTT. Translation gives CASSLAYGRRGGNNSPLHF.

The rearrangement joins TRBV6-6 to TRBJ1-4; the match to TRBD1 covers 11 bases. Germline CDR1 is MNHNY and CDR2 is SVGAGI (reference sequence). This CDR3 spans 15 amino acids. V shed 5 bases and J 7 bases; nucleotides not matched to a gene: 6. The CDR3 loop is CASSARTGGREKLFF. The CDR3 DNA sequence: TGTGCCAGCAGTGCCCGGACAGGGGGCCGTGAAAAACTGTTTTTT.

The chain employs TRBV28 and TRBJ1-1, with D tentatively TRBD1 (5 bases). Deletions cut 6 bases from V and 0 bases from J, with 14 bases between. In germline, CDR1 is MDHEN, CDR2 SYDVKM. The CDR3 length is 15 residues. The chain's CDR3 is CASRRRGGLNTEAFF. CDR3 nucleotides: TGTGCCAGCAGAAGGCGTGGGGGTCTGAACACTGAAGCTTTCTTT. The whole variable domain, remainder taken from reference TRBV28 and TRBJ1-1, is DVKVTQSSRYLVKRTGEKVFLECVQDMDHENMFWYRQDPGLGLRLIYFSYDVKMKEKGDIPEGYSVSREKKERFSLILESASTNQTSMYLCASRRRGGLNTEAFFGQGTRLTVV.

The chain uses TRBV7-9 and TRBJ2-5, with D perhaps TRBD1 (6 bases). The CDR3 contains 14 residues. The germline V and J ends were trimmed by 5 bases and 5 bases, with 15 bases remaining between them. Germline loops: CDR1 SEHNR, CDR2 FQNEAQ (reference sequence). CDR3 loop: CASSAQGGSETQYF. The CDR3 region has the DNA TGTGCCAGCAGCGCCCAAGGGGGATCCGAGACCCAGTACTTC.

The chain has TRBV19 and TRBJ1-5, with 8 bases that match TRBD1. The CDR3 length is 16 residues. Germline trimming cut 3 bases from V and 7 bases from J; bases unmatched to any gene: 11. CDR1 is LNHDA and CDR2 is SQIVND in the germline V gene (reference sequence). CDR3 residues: CASSMSYRQGRQPQHF. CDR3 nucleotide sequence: TGTGCCAGTAGTATGTCATATCGACAGGGGAGACAGCCCCAGCATTTT.